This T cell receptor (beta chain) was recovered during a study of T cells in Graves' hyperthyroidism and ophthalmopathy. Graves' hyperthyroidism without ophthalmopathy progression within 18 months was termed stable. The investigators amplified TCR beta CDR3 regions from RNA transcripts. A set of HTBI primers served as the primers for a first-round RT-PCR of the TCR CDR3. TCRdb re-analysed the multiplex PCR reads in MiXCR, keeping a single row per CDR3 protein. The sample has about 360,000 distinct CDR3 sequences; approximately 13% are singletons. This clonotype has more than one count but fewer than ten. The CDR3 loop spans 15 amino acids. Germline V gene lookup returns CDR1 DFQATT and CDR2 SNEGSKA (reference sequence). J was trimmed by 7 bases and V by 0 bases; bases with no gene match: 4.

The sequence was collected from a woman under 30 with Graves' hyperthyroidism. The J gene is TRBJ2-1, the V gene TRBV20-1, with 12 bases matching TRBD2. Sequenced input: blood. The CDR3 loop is CSARDPGTSGNEQFF. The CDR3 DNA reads TGCAGTGCTAGAGACCCAGGGACTAGCGGGAATGAGCAGTTCTTC.